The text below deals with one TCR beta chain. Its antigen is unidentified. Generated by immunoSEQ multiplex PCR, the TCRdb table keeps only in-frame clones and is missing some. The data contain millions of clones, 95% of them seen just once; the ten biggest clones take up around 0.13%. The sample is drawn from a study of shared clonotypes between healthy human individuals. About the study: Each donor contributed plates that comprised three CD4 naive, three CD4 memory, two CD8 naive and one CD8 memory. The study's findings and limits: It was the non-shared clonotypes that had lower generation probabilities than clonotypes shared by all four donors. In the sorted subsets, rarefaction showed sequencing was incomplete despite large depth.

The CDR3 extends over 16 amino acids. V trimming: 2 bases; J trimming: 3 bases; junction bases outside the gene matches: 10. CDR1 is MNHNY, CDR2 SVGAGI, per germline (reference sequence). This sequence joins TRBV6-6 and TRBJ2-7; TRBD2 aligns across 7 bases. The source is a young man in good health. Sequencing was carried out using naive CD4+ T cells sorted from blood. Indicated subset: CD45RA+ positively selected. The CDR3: CASSYLTRREGYEQYF. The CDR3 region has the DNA TGTGCCAGCAGTTACCTTACTCGCAGGGAGGGCTACGAGCAGTACTTC.